The T cell receptor beta chain described here comes from a study of blood T cell repertoires in COVID-19. About the study: Sources were T cells, B-cell-depleted T cells, or PBMCs; the material itself was cDNA or gDNA.

V lost 11 bases to trimming and J lost 7 bases; unmatched junction nucleotides: 17. Germline assignment: CDR1 ENHRY and CDR2 SYGVKD. The CDR3 length is 16 residues. Only in-frame clones appear in the TCRdb table, and some are missing; sequencing was by immunoSEQ multiplex PCR. This table holds about 200,000 clones, 80% found once. Living in 24 US areas, the participants were between 18 and 89 years of age. Sequenced input: PBMCs or T cells enriched from blood (not recorded which). This sequence originates from a woman between 40 and 55 years old with acute COVID-19. V and J are TRBV10-3 and TRBJ1-4, with 9 bases matching TRBD1. CDR3: CASRRGQGGNSEKLFF. CDR3 coding DNA: TGTGCCTCCAGGCGGGGACAGGGAGGTAATAGTGAAAAACTGTTTTTT.